The text below deals with one TCR beta chain. Assay used: immunoSEQ multiplex PCR; TCRdb lists only in-frame clones, some missing. The sample holds tens of thousands of clones, 75% to 95% seen once. The data derive from a study of blood T cell repertoires in COVID-19. Study context: The United States, Italy and Spain provided the acute and convalescent COVID-19 samples. PBMCs, B-cell-depleted T cells, or T cells provided the cDNA or gDNA that made up the material.

The V end was cut by 5 bases, the J end by 0 bases, with 14 bases between. This CDR3 contains 16 residues. Sequencing was performed on peripheral blood. V is TRBV23-1 and J is TRBJ1-5; D is unclear. TRBV23-1 is an ORF, with its function uncertain. The clonotype originates from a human donor with active COVID-19. The donor label of this sample is uncertain. As DNA, the CDR3 is TGCGCCAGCAGTTACCCAAAACGCTATAGCAATCAGCCCCAGCATTTT. Translated: CASSYPKRYSNQPQHF.